A selection of T cell receptor beta chains follows, all from one sample in a study of T cells after posttransplantation cyclophosphamide. Generated by immunoSEQ multiplex PCR, the TCRdb table keeps only in-frame clones and is missing some. The sample consists of 50,000 to 55,000 clones, just over 85% of them appearing once. Material for sequencing was PBMCs. The receptors here all came from a young man with a blood cancer, CMV-positive, and with a related stem cell donor. The CDR3 runs from the conserved cysteine through the conserved F or W. D genes are given only for firm matches. Clone size, where shown, is once, few, many, or a class for clones that have expanded.

V gene	J gene	clone size	D gene	CDR3 DNA	CDR3 protein
TRBV7-2	TRBJ1-2	NA	TRBD1	TGTGCCAGCAGCTTGACAGGGGGCCGGTCAAATGGCTACACCTTC	CASSLTGGRSNGYTF
TRBV7-6	TRBJ1-2	NA	TRBD1	TGTGCCAGCAGCCCCGGGGGGACAGGGGGGAGCTATGGCTACACCTTC	CASSPGGTGGSYGYTF
TRBV2	TRBJ1-2	NA	NA	TGTGCCAGTAAGGGAGGGATCGGCGGTGGCTACACCTTC	CASKGGIGGGYTF
TRBV7-6	TRBJ2-7	NA	NA	TGTGCCAGCAGCAGGACCGGGACACCAAACTACGAGCAGTACTTC	CASSRTGTPNYEQYF
TRBV7-3	TRBJ2-1	few	NA	TGTGCCAGCAGCTTATGGACCAGGAGGGATGAGCAGTTCTTC	CASSLWTRRDEQFF
TRBV9	TRBJ2-5	NA	TRBD2	TGTGCCAGCAGCTACGGACTAGCGGGAGGGGCCTACCAAGAGACCCAGTACTTC	CASSYGLAGGAYQETQYF
TRBV6-6	TRBJ2-5	NA	TRBD2	TGTGCCAGCGATACTAGCGGCCAAGAGACCCAGTACTTC	CASDTSGQETQYF
TRBV19	TRBJ1-5	NA	TRBD1	TGTGCCAGCAGACAGGGAAATCAGCCCCAGCATTTT	CASRQGNQPQHF
TRBV28	TRBJ2-7	NA	TRBD1	TGTGCCAGCAGTCCGCGACAGGGGTACTACGAGCAGTACTTC	CASSPRQGYYEQYF
TRBV4-2	TRBJ2-7	NA	TRBD2	TGTGCCAGCAGCCAAGACGGAGCGGGAGTCCCCGAGCAGTACTTC	CASSQDGAGVPEQYF
TRBV18	TRBJ2-5	NA	NA	TGTGCCAGCTCACCACTAGACAGGGAGGCCGGAGAGACCCAGTACTTC	CASSPLDREAGETQYF
TRBV14	TRBJ2-7	NA	TRBD1	TGTGCCAGAGACAGGGGATACTACGAGCAGTACTTC	CARDRGYYEQYF
TRBV5-1	TRBJ2-1	NA	TRBD2	TGCGCCAGCAGCCCCTCACTAGCGGGAGGGCTCAATGAGCAGTTCTTC	CASSPSLAGGLNEQFF
TRBV2	TRBJ1-1	few	NA	TGTGCCAGCAGTGTATTGTGGGGGGCTGAAGCTTTCTTT	CASSVLWGAEAFF
TRBV4-3	TRBJ1-3	NA	NA	TGCGCCAGCAGCCAAGAAGCGGTGCCTGGAAACACCATATATTTT	CASSQEAVPGNTIYF
TRBV4-3	TRBJ1-3	few	NA	TGCGCCAGCAGCCAAGAGGGCTTTGGAAACACCATATATTTT	CASSQEGFGNTIYF
TRBV4-1	TRBJ2-7	NA	TRBD1	TGCGCCAGCAGCCAGGCAGGGGGCGGTTCCTCCTACGAGCAGTACTTC	CASSQAGGGSSYEQYF
TRBV7-3	TRBJ2-3	NA	NA	TGTGCCAGCAGCCCAGGCCTAAGGACTAGCACAGATACGCAGTATTTT	CASSPGLRTSTDTQYF
TRBV19	TRBJ1-5	NA	NA	TGTGCCAGTAGTGTCCGGGACAACAATCAGCCCCAGCATTTT	CASSVRDNNQPQHF
TRBV7-2	TRBJ2-1	NA	TRBD2	TGTGCCAGCAGCTCCCGACTAGCGGGATCCTACAATGAGCAGTTCTTC	CASSSRLAGSYNEQFF
TRBV5-4	TRBJ2-3	NA	NA	TGTGCCAGCAGCTCCGGGTCGAGGAGAGATACGCAGTATTTT	CASSSGSRRDTQYF
TRBV7-9	TRBJ1-1	NA	NA	TGTGCCAGCAGCTTAGACGGGGGAACTGAAGCTTTCTTT	CASSLDGGTEAFF
TRBV18	TRBJ2-7	NA	NA	TGTGCCAGCTCACTCGAGCGGGCAAAAGGGCACTCCGAGCAGTACTTC	CASSLERAKGHSEQYF
TRBV30	TRBJ2-7	NA	TRBD2	TGTGCATTACAGCGGGAGCCACCCTACGAGCAGTACTTC	CALQREPPYEQYF
TRBV6-1	TRBJ1-1	few	TRBD1	TGTGCCAGCGGCTGGGGACAGGGCACTGAAGCTTTCTTT	CASGWGQGTEAFF
TRBV4-3	TRBJ2-7	NA	NA	TGCGCCAGCAGCCAAGGGTATGCAGTGGTGTCCTACGAGCAGTACTTC	CASSQGYAVVSYEQYF
TRBV2	TRBJ2-5	NA	NA	TGTGCCAGCATGAGGGACTTACAAGAGACCCAGTACTTC	CASMRDLQETQYF
TRBV5-1	TRBJ2-2	NA	TRBD2	TGCGCCAGCAGCTCATTAGCGGGAGTTCAGAGCACCGGGGAGCTGTTTTTT	CASSSLAGVQSTGELFF
TRBV5-5	TRBJ2-1	NA	NA	TGTGCCAGCATCATCGACAGTTCCCTGAGCTCCTACAATGAGCAGTTCTTC	CASIIDSSLSSYNEQFF
TRBV7-2	TRBJ1-2	NA	TRBD1	TGTGCCAGCAGCACCCCAGGGGGCTTCTGGGGCTACACCTTC	CASSTPGGFWGYTF
TRBV7-2	TRBJ2-3	once	NA	TGTGCCAGCAGCTTAGAAGGGAGAGATACGCAGTATTTT	CASSLEGRDTQYF
TRBV19	TRBJ2-3	NA	TRBD2	TGTGCCAGTAGTATGGAGCGACTAGCCACAGATACGCAGTATTTT	CASSMERLATDTQYF
TRBV5-1	TRBJ2-3	NA	TRBD2	TGCGCCAGCAGCTTTCCGGGAGGGGGGACAGATACGCAGTATTTT	CASSFPGGGTDTQYF
TRBV11-3	TRBJ1-1	NA	TRBD1	TGTGCCAGCAGCTCACAGGGGGCGGGCCTGACTGAAGCTTTCTTT	CASSSQGAGLTEAFF
TRBV4-1	TRBJ1-6	NA	TRBD1	TGCGCCAGCAGCCAAGACGGGGTCCCTTTGACAGGGGGCAGGTCACCCCTCCACTTT	CASSQDGVPLTGGRSPLHF
TRBV19	TRBJ1-5	NA	NA	TGTGCCAGTAGTATTCGGAGCCAGACTCAGCCCCAGCATTTT	CASSIRSQTQPQHF
TRBV6-1	TRBJ2-7	NA	NA	TGTGCCAGCCCCTGGGGCAGGGGTTACGACGAGCAGTACTTC	CASPWGRGYDEQYF
TRBV7-3	TRBJ1-1	NA	NA	TGTGCCAGCAGCTTAGACAGGTCGAACACTGAAGCTTTCTTT	CASSLDRSNTEAFF
TRBV9	TRBJ2-5	NA	TRBD2	TGTGCCAGCAGCGTTACGGGAACGGGAGGGACCCAGTACTTC	CASSVTGTGGTQYF
TRBV15	TRBJ2-7	NA	TRBD2	TGTGCCACCAGCACGGAATTGGGCGGGAGAGGAACCCGGCAGTACTTC	CATSTELGGRGTRQYF
TRBV7-2	TRBJ2-5	NA	NA	TGTGCCAGCAGCCTACTAGTGAGAGAGACCCAGTACTTC	CASSLLVRETQYF